This T cell receptor (beta chain) was recorded in a study of Ad26.COV2.S vaccination and SARS-CoV-2 variants. The study's findings and limits: Possible underestimation of total T cell responses by the TCR breadth and depth analyses was noted.

Note on this clone: Its antigen is not identified.

Profiling relied on immunoSEQ multiplex PCR, and the TCRdb table lists in-frame clones only, not all of them. The profile shows about 410,000 clones, 70% to 90% of them singletons. Sample treatment: 19 received Ad26.COV2.S at low or high dose, single or two shots; several received placebo; per-sample allocation not given. Specimens were obtained on day 63 following the first vaccine or placebo injection. The sequence derives from a person aged 18 to 65 who received the Ad26.COV2.S COVID-19 vaccine or a placebo. This specimen consisted of peripheral blood, obtained in a trial of Ad26.COV2.S vaccine versus placebo.

The CDR3 reads CASSLSGTANYGYTF. The CDR3 DNA sequence: TGTGCCAGCAGCTTATCCGGGACAGCTAACTATGGCTACACCTTC. V and J are TRBV7-2 and TRBJ1-2, with 7 nucleotides matching TRBD1. CDR1 is SGHTA, CDR2 FQGNSA, per germline. CDR3 length: 15 amino acids. V was clipped by 2 bases and J by 0 bases; unmatched bases: 3.